This T cell receptor beta chain was profiled in a study of T-cell reconstitution after alpha-beta-depleted transplantation in children. CDR3 size: 13 residues. V was pared by 7 bases and J by 6 bases, with 13 bases between. Germline CDR1 MNHNY, CDR2 SVGAGI (reference sequence). It was with unique molecular identifiers that the TCRbeta library was prepared. TCRdb ran MiXCR on the PCR reads and lists one entry per CDR3 protein. Seen here are hundreds of thousands of distinct CDR3 sequences, more than 8% observed once, and the top ten hold about 9.5%. The table lists this clonotype with a few counts. The specimen was PBMCs from the stem cell graft donor, collected from the stem cell graft. The rearrangement joins TRBV6-6 to TRBJ2-1; a weak D match, TRBD2 (6 bases). This TCR came from a human donor who donated a stem cell graft to a child with SCID. The DNA for the CDR3 is TGTGCCAGCAAAATCCAGGGACTCAATGAGCAGTTCTTC. Its protein is CASKIQGLNEQFF.